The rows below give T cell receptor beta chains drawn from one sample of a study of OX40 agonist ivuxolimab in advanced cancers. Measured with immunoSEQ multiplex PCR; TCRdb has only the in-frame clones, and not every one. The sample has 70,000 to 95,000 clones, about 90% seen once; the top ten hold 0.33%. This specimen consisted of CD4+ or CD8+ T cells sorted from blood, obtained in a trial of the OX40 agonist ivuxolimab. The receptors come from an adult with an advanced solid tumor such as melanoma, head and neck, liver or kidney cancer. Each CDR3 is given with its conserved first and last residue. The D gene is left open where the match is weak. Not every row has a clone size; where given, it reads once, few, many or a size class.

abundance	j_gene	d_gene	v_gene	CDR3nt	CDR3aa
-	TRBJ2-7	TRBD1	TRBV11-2	TGTGCCAGCAGCTTAGTCCTGACAGGGGGAGACGAGCAGTACTTC	CASSLVLTGGDEQYF
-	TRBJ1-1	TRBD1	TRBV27	TGTGCCAGCAGCCGCCTGGTAGGACAGGGGGCGAGGGACACTGAAGCTTTCTTT	CASSRLVGQGARDTEAFF
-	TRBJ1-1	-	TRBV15	TGTGCCACCAGCAGAGATCTCGCGGTGAACACTGAAGCTTTCTTT	CATSRDLAVNTEAFF
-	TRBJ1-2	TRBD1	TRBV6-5	TGTGCCAGCTTCGGCACGACAGGGAACTATGGCTACACCTTC	CASFGTTGNYGYTF
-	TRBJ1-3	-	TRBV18	TGTGCCAGCTCACTTCAGACACAAGCCGCTGGAAACACCATATATTTT	CASSLQTQAAGNTIYF
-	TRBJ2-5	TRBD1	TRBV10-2	TGCGCCAGCAGTCCCATACAGGGGACGTGGGAGACCCAGTACTTC	CASSPIQGTWETQYF
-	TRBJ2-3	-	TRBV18	TGTGCCAGCTCACAAGGGAAGACAGATACGCAGTATTTT	CASSQGKTDTQYF
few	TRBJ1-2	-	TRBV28	TGTGCCTGCACGGGTAACTATGGCTACACCTTC	CACTGNYGYTF
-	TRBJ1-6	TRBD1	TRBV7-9	TGTGCCAGCGGGAGGACAGGGTCTAATTCACCCCTCCACTTT	CASGRTGSNSPLHF
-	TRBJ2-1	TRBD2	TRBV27	TGTGCCAGCAGTGTTAGCGGGGACCCCTACAATGAGCAGTTCTTC	CASSVSGDPYNEQFF
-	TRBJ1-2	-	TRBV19	TGTGCCAGTAGTGCCTACAGGTCCTACTATGGCTACACCTTC	CASSAYRSYYGYTF
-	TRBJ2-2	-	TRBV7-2	TGTGCCAGCAGCTTAGAGGGGACCGGGGAGCTGTTTTTT	CASSLEGTGELFF
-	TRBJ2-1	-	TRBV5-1	TGCGCCAGCAGCTTGCTGAGTGAGCAGTTCTTC	CASSLLSEQFF
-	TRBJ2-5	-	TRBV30	TGTGCCTGGACCCTGGGCCTGGGGGAGACCCAGTACTTC	CAWTLGLGETQYF
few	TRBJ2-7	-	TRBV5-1	TGCGCCAGCAGCTTAACCCGATACGAGCAGTACTTC	CASSLTRYEQYF
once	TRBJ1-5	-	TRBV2	TGTGCCAGCAGGATGGACAGCGCCAATCAGCCCCAGCATTTT	CASRMDSANQPQHF
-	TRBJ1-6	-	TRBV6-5	TGTGCCAGCAGTTACTCGATGCAGGGAGTTGATTCACCCCTCCACTTT	CASSYSMQGVDSPLHF
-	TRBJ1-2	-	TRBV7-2	TGTGCCAGCAGCCTTACCGACAGTTATGGCTACACCTTC	CASSLTDSYGYTF
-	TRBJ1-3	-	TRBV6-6	TGTGCCAGCAGACCGGGACCTATGGGAGGAAACACCATATATTTT	CASRPGPMGGNTIYF
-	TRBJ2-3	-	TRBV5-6	TGTGCCAGCAGCTGGGGAGATACGCAGTATTTT	CASSWGDTQYF
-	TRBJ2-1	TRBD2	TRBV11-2	TGTGCCAGCAGTACCGGGGGCGGACTAGCCCTAGAGGAGTTCTTC	CASSTGGGLALEEFF
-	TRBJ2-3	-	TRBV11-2	TGTGCCAGCAGGGCCTTTTCTTGGGACACAGATACGCAGTATTTT	CASRAFSWDTDTQYF
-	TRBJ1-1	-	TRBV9	TGTGCCAGCGCCCCCGGGACACCCGGCACTGAAGCTTTCTTT	CASAPGTPGTEAFF
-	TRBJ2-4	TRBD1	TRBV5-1	TGCGCCAGCAGACGGGACAGGGGGCGGTCGGCCATTCAGTACTTC	CASRRDRGRSAIQYF
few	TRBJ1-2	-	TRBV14	TGTGCCAGCAGCCAAGATAGATCGAGCTATGGCTACACCTTC	CASSQDRSSYGYTF
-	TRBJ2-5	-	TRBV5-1	TGCGCCAGCAGCTTGGAAACAGGGTGGATGGAGACCCAGTACTTC	CASSLETGWMETQYF
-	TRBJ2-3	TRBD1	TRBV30	TGTGCCTGGAGGGCAACCGGGACAGGGGATCCAGATACGCAGTATTTT	CAWRATGTGDPDTQYF
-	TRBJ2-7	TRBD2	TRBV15	TGTGCCACCAGCAGTGTTTGGGGGGGGATACCCTACGAGCAGTACTTC	CATSSVWGGIPYEQYF
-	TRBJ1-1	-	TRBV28	TGTGCCAGCACCTCGGGGGGAGTCGCCACTGAAGCTTTCTTT	CASTSGGVATEAFF
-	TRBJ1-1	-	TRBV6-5	TGTGCCAGCAGTCTCATGAACACTGAAGCTTTCTTT	CASSLMNTEAFF
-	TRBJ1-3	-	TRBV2	TGTGCCAGCAGCAGGGTGGTTCCTGGAAACACCATATATTTT	CASSRVVPGNTIYF
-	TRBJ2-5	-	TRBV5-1	TGCGCCAGCAGCTTGTTTTGGAAAGGGGCAGAGACCCAGTACTTC	CASSLFWKGAETQYF
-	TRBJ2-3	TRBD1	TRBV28	TGTGCCAGCGGACAGGGGGCGCGAAACACAGATACGCAGTATTTT	CASGQGARNTDTQYF
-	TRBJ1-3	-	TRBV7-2	TGTGCCAGCAGCTTAGTTGGGGGAGTCTCTGGAAACACCATATATTTT	CASSLVGGVSGNTIYF
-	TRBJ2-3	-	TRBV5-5	TGTGCCAGCAGCCGACAGGCAGTTACGGAAGATACGCAGTATTTT	CASSRQAVTEDTQYF
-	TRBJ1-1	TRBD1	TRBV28	TGTGCCAGCAGTCTGGGGGCAGGGGGACTAGCTTTCTTT	CASSLGAGGLAFF
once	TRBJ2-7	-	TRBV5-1	TGCGCCAGCAGCTTGCGGGTCGGGCAGACGCCTCCCTACGAGCAGTACTTC	CASSLRVGQTPPYEQYF
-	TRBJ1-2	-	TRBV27	TGTGCCAGCAGTTTAACCTCGGCGGCCTATGGCTACACCTTC	CASSLTSAAYGYTF
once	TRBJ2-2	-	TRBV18	TGTGCCAGCTCTCTGGTCAGTCAGAACACCGGGGAGCTGTTTTTT	CASSLVSQNTGELFF
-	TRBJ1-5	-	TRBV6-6	TGTGCCAGCAGAGGGGACAATCAGCCCCAGCATTTT	CASRGDNQPQHF
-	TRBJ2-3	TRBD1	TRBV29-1	TGCAGCGTTGACCGACAGGGGGCAGGGGATACGCAGTATTTT	CSVDRQGAGDTQYF
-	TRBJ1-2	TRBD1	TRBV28	TGTGCCAGCAGCCGGGGGACAGTCTATGGCTACACCTTC	CASSRGTVYGYTF
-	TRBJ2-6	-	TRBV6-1	TGTGCCAGCAGACCCAGCTCTGGGGCCAACGTCCTGACTTTC	CASRPSSGANVLTF
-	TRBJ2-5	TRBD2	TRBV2	TGTGCCAGCAGCCGGACTAGCGTAGAAATGGAGACCCAGTACTTC	CASSRTSVEMETQYF
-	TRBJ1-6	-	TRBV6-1	TGTGCCAGCATTAGGGACGCCAAGGGACCCCTCCACTTT	CASIRDAKGPLHF
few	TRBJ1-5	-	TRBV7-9	TGTGCCAGCAGCGAAGCCCCCCAGCCCCAGCATTTT	CASSEAPQPQHF
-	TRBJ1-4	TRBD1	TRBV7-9	TGTGCCAGCAGCGGAGCCGACAGGGCGCATGAAAAACTGTTTTTT	CASSGADRAHEKLFF
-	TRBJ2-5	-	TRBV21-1	TGTGCCAGCAGCAAACGTCCCAGCGGGGACCGGGAGACCCAGTACTTC	CASSKRPSGDRETQYF
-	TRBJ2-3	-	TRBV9	TGTGCCAGCAGCGTAGGTCAACGGACCTATCCCCCCCATACGCAGTATTTT	CASSVGQRTYPPHTQYF
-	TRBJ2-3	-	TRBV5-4	TGTGCCAGCAGCATGGCAGCCAGCACAGATACGCAGTATTTT	CASSMAASTDTQYF
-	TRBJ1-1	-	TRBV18	TGTGCCAGCTCCCGCCGGGACGGAAACACTGAAGCTTTCTTT	CASSRRDGNTEAFF
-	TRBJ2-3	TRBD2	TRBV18	TGTGCCAGCTCACGGCTAGCGGGGGGGACAGATACGCAGTATTTT	CASSRLAGGTDTQYF
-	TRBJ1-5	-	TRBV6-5	TGTGCCAGCAGTTACTCGATTTTGACAGGTCAGCCCCAGCATTTT	CASSYSILTGQPQHF
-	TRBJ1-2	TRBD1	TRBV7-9	TGTGCCAGCAGCTTTTGGACAGGGGAAGAGGATGGCTACACCTTC	CASSFWTGEEDGYTF
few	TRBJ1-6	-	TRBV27	TGTGCCAGCACCAAGGACAGTCCCCCTAATTCACCCCTCCACTTT	CASTKDSPPNSPLHF
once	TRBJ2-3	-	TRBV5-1	TGCGCCAGCAGCTTGGCCACCAGCGCTAGTACAGATACGCAGTATTTT	CASSLATSASTDTQYF
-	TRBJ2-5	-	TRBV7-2	TGTGCCAGCAGCTTAGCGTCAGGCGTGGAGACCCAGTACTTC	CASSLASGVETQYF
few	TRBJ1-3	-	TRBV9	TGTGCCAGCAGCTCGGGTTCGAGGCTGGGAAACACCATATATTTT	CASSSGSRLGNTIYF
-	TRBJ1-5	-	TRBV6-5	TGTGCCAGCAGTTACTCTAAACAGGGAGGCAATCAGCCCCAGCATTTT	CASSYSKQGGNQPQHF